These 10 T cell receptor beta chains originate from one sample sequenced in a study of regulatory T cells in long-lasting Graves disease. Assembly of TCR beta libraries relied on iRepertoire HTBI primers together with Arm-PCR of CDR3 regions. TCRdb processed the multiplex PCR reads anew with MiXCR; each CDR3 protein has one entry. The sample yields roughly 450,000 distinct CDR3 sequences, approximately 23% seen once. Time point in this sample: persistent/refractory GD, antithyroid drugs over 5 years with positive TRAb. From PBMCs, RNA was extracted and then used to make the TCR library. Sample: peripheral blood mononuclear cells (PBMCs), taken when the disease was refractory, from a patient treated with antithyroid drugs. These receptors all come from a female donor with Graves disease.

The genes are TRBV7-8 and TRBJ2-2; 13 bases are shared with TRBD2. V lost 5 bases to trimming and J lost 7 bases; unmatched junction nucleotides: 13. This CDR3 spans 18 amino acids. Germline V lookup: CDR1 SGHVS, CDR2 FQNEAQ. CDR3 region: CASSLISGLAGRDGELFF. Written as DNA, the CDR3 is TGTGCCAGCAGCCTGATTTCGGGACTAGCGGGGAGGGACGGGGAGCTGTTTTTT.

This clonotype was recorded at least ten times. V gene TRBV2 combines with J gene TRBJ2-7; perhaps TRBD1 as D (6 bases). CDR1 SNHLY and CDR2 FYNNEI come from the germline V gene. The germline V and J ends were trimmed by 6 bases and 0 bases, with 15 bases remaining between them. This CDR3 region has 15 residues. The CDR3 is CASRGAVASSYEQYF. The CDR3 DNA reads as TGTGCCAGCAGGGGGGCGGTAGCGAGCTCCTACGAGCAGTACTTC.

This clonotype was detected only a few times. The V gene is TRBV6-2 or TRBV6-3, the J gene TRBJ2-3, with 12 bases fitting TRBD2. This CDR3 has 17 amino acids. Germline V gene sequence: CDR1 MNHEY, CDR2 SVGEGT. V gave up 6 bases and J gave up 4 bases; unmatched junction bases: 11. CDR3 in DNA: TGTGCCAGCAGAATGACTAGCGGGGGCCCCTCCGCAGATACGCAGTATTTT. The encoded protein is CASRMTSGGPSADTQYF.

In its sample, this clonotype was seen many times. The V call is TRBV7-3, the J call TRBJ2-5; D not certain. V was clipped by 2 bases and J by 1 base, with 5 bases between them. CDR1 is SGHTA and CDR2 is FQGTGA in the germline V gene. The CDR3 is 13 residues long. The CDR3 spells CASSLLSQETQYF. Here the CDR3 DNA reads TGTGCCAGCAGCTTACTTAGCCAAGAGACCCAGTACTTC.

V is TRBV5-1 and J is TRBJ2-1; D gene uncertain. The germline V and J ends were trimmed by 3 bases and 1 base, with 14 bases remaining between them. Germline lookup yields CDR1 SGHRS and CDR2 YFSETQ. The length of the CDR3 is 16 residues. CDR3 amino acids: CASSYMAAFSYNEQFF. In DNA form, the CDR3 reads TGCGCCAGCAGCTACATGGCAGCGTTTTCCTACAATGAGCAGTTCTTC. The full variable domain, in which reference TRBV5-1 and TRBJ2-1 provide the parts outside the CDR3, is KAGVTQTPRYLIKTRGQQVTLSCSPISGHRSVSWYQQTPGQGLQFLFEYFSETQRNKGNFPGRFSGRQFSNSRSEMNVSTLELGDSALYLCASSYMAAFSYNEQFFGPGTRLTVL.

This clonotype appeared a few times. The chain employs TRBV6-1 and TRBJ1-1, with D unclear. The CDR3 runs 12 residues. Germline lookup yields CDR1 MNHNS and CDR2 SASEGT. V dropped 10 bases and J dropped 6 bases, with 15 bases sitting between them. The CDR3, as DNA: TGTGCCACTAGGGCCCGGCGCGCTGAAGCTTTCTTT. It codes for CATRARRAEAFF.

The V gene is TRBV30, the J gene TRBJ2-7; D might be TRBD1 or TRBD2, each matching 5 bases. Germline V gene lookup returns CDR1 GTSNPN and CDR2 SVGIG (reference sequence). Between the trimmed V and J ends, which lost 2 bases and 1 base, there was a span of 12 bases. This CDR3 contains 14 residues. CDR3 sequence: CAWSPRGPSYEQYF. The DNA of the CDR3 is TGTGCCTGGAGTCCCCGGGGACCGTCCTACGAGCAGTACTTC.

This clonotype was seen repeatedly, ten times or more. This rearrangement joins TRBV2 to TRBJ1-6; D is perhaps TRBD1 (5 bases). V shed 1 base and J shed 5 bases, with 9 bases lying between them. Germline V lookup: CDR1 SNHLY, CDR2 FYNNEI. The CDR3 length is 15 residues. This CDR3 reads CASSEVAQDNSPLHF. The CDR3 nucleotides are TGTGCCAGCAGTGAAGTGGCACAGGATAATTCACCCCTCCACTTT.

On this clonotype itself: This clone may be a read error of a much larger clone one base away. The V gene is TRBV7-2, the J gene TRBJ2-7; D gene unclear. CDR3 size: 14 residues. Germline V gene sequence: CDR1 SGHTA, CDR2 FQGNSA. V lost 0 bases, J lost 2 bases, and 8 bases lay in between. The CDR3 is CASSLAVPTYEQYF. CDR3 DNA: TGTGCCAGCAGCTTAGCAGTGCCGACCTACGAGCAGTACTTC.

In its sample, this clonotype was seen many times. V usage is TRBV6-1 and J usage is TRBJ1-4, with D maybe TRBD1 (6 bases). The V gene's germline CDR1 is MNHNS and CDR2 SASEGT. Trimming removed 7 bases from V and 8 bases from J, with 17 bases in between. CDR3 size: 14 residues. CDR3 nucleotide sequence: TGTGCCAGCACCCACCCGGGACAAGGAGAAAAACTGTTTTTT. Its protein is CASTHPGQGEKLFF.